The 26 T cell receptor beta chains presented below share a single source sample, sequenced in a study of tumor-infiltrating lymphocytes in primary liver carcinoma. The source material, about 17-31 mg of unsorted bulk tissue, was used to co-extract RNA and DNA. TCR beta cDNA came from roughly 0.45 ug total RNA, primed with a constant-region primer. Slightly modified ARM-PCR served as the procedure for the TCR beta libraries. These libraries came from three rounds of nested multiplex PCR. Primers for the first two PCR rounds were TRBV1-TRBV30 forward primers and a C-beta reverse primer (roughly 10 cycles per round). From the multiplex PCR reads, TCRdb called clonotypes with MiXCR, one entry per CDR3 protein. The data show about 100,000 distinct CDR3 sequences, with around three quarters seen just once and over 9% held by the top ten. The sequenced sample was liver tumor tissue from sampling region 5. Specified subset: tumor region T5, tumor centre. These receptors were taken from a woman aged 60-75 years with primary liver carcinoma and hepatitis B virus infection.

The genes are TRBV7-9 and TRBJ1-5, with TRBD1 as a possible D gene (5 bases). The germline gives CDR1 SEHNR, CDR2 FQNEAQ (reference sequence). The CDR3 totals 14 residues. CDR3 in DNA: TGTGATAGCAGCTTAGCGGGGCGAAATCAGCCCCAGCATTTT. Translation gives CDSSLAGRNQPQHF. The entire variable domain, with the rest obtained from reference TRBV7-9 and TRBJ1-5, is as follows: DTGVSQNPRHKITKRGQNVTFRCDPISEHNRLYWYRQTLGQGPEFLTYFQNEAQLEKSRLLSDRFSAERPKGSFSTLEIQRTEQGDSAMYLCDSSLAGRNQPQHFGDGTRLSIL.

This clonotype was recorded many times. The J gene is TRBJ2-5, the V gene TRBV12-3 or TRBV12-4; D is possibly TRBD1 (6 bases). Trimming removed 6 bases at V and 5 bases at J, with 13 bases between. The CDR3 has 13 amino acids. CDR3 DNA sequence: TGTGCCAGCAGGGAACAGGGACGCGAGACCCAGTACTTC. The encoded protein is CASREQGRETQYF.

The V and J genes are TRBV7-9 and TRBJ1-5; 8 bases are a match to TRBD1. Losses at the gene ends were 5 bases for V and 5 bases for J; bases not matched to a gene: 14. This CDR3 is 17 amino acids long. Germline CDR1 and CDR2: SEHNR and FQNEAQ (reference sequence). CDR3 coding DNA: TGTGCCAGCAGCCATACTTACGCCGGGACAGGTTATCAGCCCCAGCATTTT. This sequence encodes CASSHTYAGTGYQPQHF.

Worth noting for this clonotype: The germline gene is not matched at one end of the junction; a read error may be the cause. This chain uses TRBV6-5 with TRBJ2-7; maybe TRBD1 (6 bases). This CDR3 region has 15 residues. From germline, CDR1 is MNHEY and CDR2 SVGAGI. The CDR3 DNA is TGTGCTAGCAACTTTCGACAGGCACCCCCCTACGAGCAGTACTTC. As protein: CASNFRQAPPYEQYF.

Concerning this clonotype: This may be a read error: a much more frequent sequence differs by one nucleotide. The chain uses TRBV5-1 and TRBJ2-3; D is undetermined. This CDR3 has 14 residues. CDR1 and CDR2 from the germline V gene are SGHRS and YFSETQ. The V and J ends lost 2 bases and 0 bases respectively, with 7 bases between them. CDR3 protein: CASSLDHSTDTQYF. Here the CDR3 DNA reads TGCGCCAGCAGCTTAGACCACAGCACAGATACGCAGTATTTT.

Concerning this clonotype itself: Since a much larger clone is just one base distant, this may be a read error. The chain recombines TRBV5-1 with TRBJ2-5, with TRBD2 matching 9 bases. CDR3 length: 16 residues. The V and J ends lost 5 bases and 5 bases, in that order; junction bases with no gene match: 13. CDR1 and CDR2 from the germline V gene are SGHRS and YFSETQ. CDR3 amino acids: CASRLVIAGVGETQYF. The CDR3 bases are TGCGCCAGCAGGCTCGTTATAGCGGGAGTGGGGGAGACCCAGTACTTC.

With regard to this clonotype: Being one base from a much bigger clone, this may be a read error. As DNA, the CDR3 is TGTGCCATCAGCCAAGGTAGCTGGAGGTCCAATGAGCAGTTCTTC. Its protein is CAISQGSWRSNEQFF. V and J are TRBV10-3 and TRBJ2-1; possibly TRBD2 for D (5 bases). The CDR3 spans 15 residues. Germline loops: CDR1 ENHRY, CDR2 SYGVKD. The ends were cut back, 6 bases at V and 6 bases at J, with 18 bases in the middle.

Comments on this clonotype: The final CDR3 position lacks the conserved phenylalanine or tryptophan, pointing to a likely read error. The chain employs TRBV6-6 and TRBJ2-7; 7 nucleotides match TRBD1. The germline CDR1 and CDR2 sequences are MNHNY and SVGAGI (reference sequence). The CDR3 loop spans 16 amino acids. CDR3 in DNA: TGCGCCAGCAGTTACTCGGGACAGAGGAGCTCCTACGAACAGTACTAC. This gives the protein CASSYSGQRSSYEQYY.

This clonotype was observed a handful of times. An end of the junction differs from the germline gene, which may be a read error. J is TRBJ1-6 and V is TRBV7-9, with no clear D. The CDR3 extends over 12 amino acids. Germline CDR1 reads SEHNR; CDR2 reads FQNEAQ (reference sequence). The CDR3 loop is CASGFGDSPLHF. The CDR3 DNA sequence: TGTGCCAGCGGCTTCGGGGATTCACCCCTCCACTTT.

This clonotype was observed once. The rearrangement joins TRBV29-1 to TRBJ2-3; the match to TRBD2 covers 8 bases. V gave up 8 bases and J gave up 6 bases; unmatched junction bases: 16. Germline lookup yields CDR1 SQVTM and CDR2 ANQGSEA. The CDR3 contains 15 residues. The CDR3 DNA reads TGCAGCTTCGCCTATGGGAGCGGGAGTGTCGATACGCAGTATTTT. Translation: CSFAYGSGSVDTQYF.

The rearrangement uses TRBV28 and TRBJ2-7; TRBD1 or TRBD2 may be the D gene (5 bases each). This CDR3 comprises 14 residues. The ends were cut back, 6 bases at V and 3 bases at J, with 15 bases in the middle. CDR1 and CDR2 (germline): MDHEN, SYDVKM. CDR3 residues: CASSLPRDVYEQYF. CDR3 DNA: TGTGCCAGCAGCCTCCCTCGGGACGTCTACGAGCAGTACTTC. The entire variable domain, with the rest obtained from reference TRBV28 and TRBJ2-7, is as follows: DVKVTQSSRYLVKRTGEKVFLECVQDMDHENMFWYRQDPGLGLRLIYFSYDVKMKEKGDIPEGYSVSREKKERFSLILESASTNQTSMYLCASSLPRDVYEQYFGPGTRLTVT.

Of note for this clonotype: The germline gene is not matched at one end of the junction; a read error may be the cause. The chain joins TRBV11-2 to TRBJ2-2; D tentatively reads TRBD1 or TRBD2 (5 bases each). This CDR3 is built from 15 residues. Per the germline V gene, CDR1 is SGHAT and CDR2 is FQNNGV. CDR3 in amino acids: CASSLSWMDTGELFF. The DNA of the CDR3 is TGTGCCAGCAGCTTGAGCTGGATGGACACCGGGGAACTGTTTTTT. The full variable domain, completed using reference TRBV11-2 and TRBJ2-2, is EAGVAQSPRYKIIEKRQSVAFWCNPISGHATLYWYQQILGQGPKLLIQFQNNGVVDDSQLPKDRFSAERLKGVDSTLKIQPAKLEDSAVYLCASSLSWMDTGELFFGEGSRLTVL.

Notes on this clonotype: The CDR3 does not close with the conserved phenylalanine or tryptophan, likely indicating a read error. The limits of the CDR3 on the DNA are not certain, so only TCRdb's listed CDR3 is given. The gene calls are TRBV6-4 and TRBJ2-1; the table's TRBD2 call for D was not verified on the DNA. The CDR3 has 15 residues if both end residues are counted. Germline CDR1 and CDR2: MRHNA and SNTAGT. The CDR3 spells CASSPGLRGYNEQLL.

This clonotype has only a few counts. A much larger clone sits a single nucleotide away, making a read error possible. The chain uses TRBV14 and TRBJ2-7; 12 bases align to TRBD2. Trimming removed 7 bases from V and 4 bases from J; junction bases left unmatched: 8. CDR1 is SGHDN and CDR2 is FVKESK in the germline V gene. The CDR3 loop spans 15 amino acids. CDR3 in amino acids: CASNRTSGILYEQYF. CDR3 bases: TGTGCCAGCAACCGGACTAGCGGGATCCTTTACGAGCAGTACTTC.

This clonotype came up many times. This chain joins TRBV29-1 and TRBJ1-1; D ambiguous. The germline V gene encodes CDR1 SQVTM and CDR2 ANQGSEA. The V end lost 7 bases, the J end lost 3 bases, and 9 bases lay between the germline ends. The CDR3 has 11 residues. Here the CDR3 reads CSASFYTEAFF. DNA of the CDR3: TGCAGCGCCTCTTTTTACACTGAAGCTTTCTTT.

On this clonotype itself: The final CDR3 position lacks the conserved phenylalanine or tryptophan, pointing to a likely read error. The rearrangement links TRBV6-4 to TRBJ2-1; 12 positions match TRBD2. This CDR3 is 15 amino acids long. Germline V gives CDR1 MRHNA, CDR2 SNTAGT. CDR3 residues: CTSSAGLAGHNEQFS. The CDR3 bases are TGTACCAGCAGTGCCGGACTAGCGGGACACAATGAGCAGTTCTCC.

In this sample, this clonotype turned up many times. The rearrangement uses TRBV14 and TRBJ1-1; D is perhaps TRBD1 (6 bases). The CDR3 contains 14 residues. V shed 5 bases and J shed 3 bases, with 13 bases lying between them. CDR1 is SGHDN and CDR2 is FVKESK in the germline V gene. In nucleotides, the CDR3 is TGTGCCAGCAGCGGCTGGGCAGGGGACACTGAAGCTTTCTTT. Translated, it gives CASSGWAGDTEAFF.

In the case of this clonotype: The junction departs from germline at one end; a sequencing error may be responsible. This chain uses TRBV11-2 with TRBJ2-3, with unresolved D. The CDR3 runs 14 residues. Germline assignment: CDR1 SGHAT and CDR2 FQNNGV. CDR3 nucleotides: TGTGCCAGCAGTTTAGAACCAAGTGCAGATACGCAGAATTTT. Translating gives CASSLEPSADTQNF.

Concerning this clonotype itself: Possible read error: a much larger clone is one base away. The chain links TRBV5-8 to TRBJ2-3; maybe TRBD2 (6 bases). Germline CDR1 SGHTS, CDR2 YDEGEE. CDR3 length: 15 amino acids. Trimming left V 0 bases short and J 3 bases short, with 11 bases between. Here the CDR3 reads CASSLVVGGTDTQYF. The DNA of the CDR3 is TGTGCCAGCAGCTTGGTGGTGGGAGGAACAGATACGCAGTATTTT.

A word on this clonotype: Being one base from a much bigger clone, this may be a read error. The CDR3 sequence: CASSPGTGLAGANVPTF. The CDR3 DNA reads as TGTGCCAGCAGTCCCGGGACAGGGTTAGCTGGGGCCAACGTCCCGACTTTC. The chain couples TRBV6-5 to TRBJ2-6; 9 bases align to TRBD1. The CDR3 covers 17 residues. Germline V gene lookup returns CDR1 MNHEY and CDR2 SVGAGI.

The chain employs TRBV11-3 and TRBJ2-1; the D call may be TRBD1 or TRBD2 (7 bases each). The V and J ends lost 10 bases and 5 bases respectively, with 21 bases between them. This CDR3 has 15 residues. Germline V gene sequence: CDR1 SGHNT, CDR2 YENEEA. The chain's CDR3 is CANKPGGVPNNEQFF. CDR3 sequence (DNA): TGTGCCAACAAACCAGGGGGGGTTCCCAACAATGAGCAGTTCTTC.

On this clonotype itself: The junction and the germline gene differ at one end; a read error may be behind it. This rearrangement joins TRBV10-3 to TRBJ2-7; TRBD1 might be the D (6 bases). Looked up from germline, CDR1 is ENHRY and CDR2 is SYGVKD. This CDR3 region has 12 residues. The CDR3 DNA reads as TGTACCACCCGACAGGACTCCTACAAGCAGTACTTC. Its translation: CTTRQDSYKQYF.

Turning to this clonotype: An end of the junction does not agree with germline; a read error may underlie this. The rearrangement joins TRBV6-6 to TRBJ2-7, with unresolved D. From germline, CDR1 is MNHNY and CDR2 SVGAGI (reference sequence). The CDR3 loop spans 13 amino acids. The CDR3 region has the DNA TGTGCCAGCATCCCGAATCCTTGCTACGAACAGTACTTC. It specifies CASIPNPCYEQYF.

This clonotype was recorded once. A much larger clonotype is one base distant, so this may be a read error. J is TRBJ2-7 and V is TRBV20-1, with TRBD2 matching over 10 bases. Germline trimming cut 4 bases from V and 6 bases from J; bases unmatched to any gene: 6. CDR1 is DFQATT, CDR2 SNEGSKA, per germline (reference sequence). CDR3 length: 13 residues. The CDR3 sequence is CSATLAGLTEQYF. CDR3 DNA: TGCAGTGCTACACTAGCGGGGTTAACCGAGCAGTACTTC.

Comments on this clonotype: Being one base from a much bigger clone, this may be a read error. The rearrangement joins TRBV11-2 to TRBJ1-1; D might be TRBD1 (6 bases). Germline assignment: CDR1 SGHAT and CDR2 FQNNGV. The CDR3 is 13 residues long. CDR3 in DNA: TGTGCCAACAGCAGGGGTGGGAACACTGAAGCTTTCTTT. As protein: CANSRGGNTEAFF. The complete variable domain, with remaining parts taken from reference TRBV11-2 and TRBJ1-1, reads EAGVAQSPRYKIIEKRQSVAFWCNPISGHATLYWYQQILGQGPKLLIQFQNNGVVDDSQLPKDRFSAERLKGVDSTLKIQPAKLEDSAVYLCANSRGGNTEAFFGQGTRLTVV.

This clonotype was seen many times. The J gene is TRBJ1-5, the V gene TRBV29-1, with TRBD1 as a possible D gene (5 bases). The CDR3 has 12 amino acids. Germline V gene lookup returns CDR1 SQVTM and CDR2 ANQGSEA. Trimming removed 4 bases at V and 3 bases at J, with 7 bases between. The CDR3 nucleotides are TGCAGCGTTGGACAGACCAATCAGCCCCAGCATTTT. This sequence encodes CSVGQTNQPQHF.